This T cell receptor beta chain was sequenced for a study of CD8 T cells in Susac syndrome. TCR beta sequences were obtained from blood CD8+ and CD4+ T cells. Study-wide results and limits: The study's TCR sequencing and HLA analysis drew on a certain number of individuals. That number was acknowledged as relatively small.

With random hexamers, roughly 0.45 to 1 ug RNA was reverse transcribed. TCRdb independently ran MiXCR on the immunoSEQ multiplex PCR reads; one entry per CDR3 protein. The table lists around 80,000 distinct CDR3 sequences, over 85% of them singletons. Remarks on this clonotype: Its antigen is currently unknown.

This CDR3 has 13 amino acids. V was cut by 8 bases and J by 0 bases, with 10 bases left in between. CDR1 is MNHEY, CDR2 SVGAGI, per germline. This chain uses TRBV6-5 with TRBJ1-1; D remains ambiguous. This receptor was taken from a human donor with Susac syndrome. Sequencing input: CD8+ T cells from PBMCs. The CDR3 reads CASQQRMNTEAFF. CDR3 bases: TGTGCCAGCCAGCAGAGAATGAACACTGAAGCTTTCTTT.